The rows below give T cell receptor beta chains drawn from one sample of a study of early T cells in non-severe SARS-CoV-2 infection. TCRdb re-analysed the 5' RACE reads in MiXCR, keeping a single row per CDR3 protein. The table lists tens of thousands of distinct CDR3 sequences, less than 6% of them singletons. Sample: whole blood, taken at baseline. These receptors were obtained from an adult who was a healthcare worker with PCR-confirmed SARS-CoV-2 infection or an uninfected control (not recorded which). The CDR3 runs from the conserved cysteine through the conserved F or W. The D gene is left open where the match is weak. Size is omitted from some rows. Given values are once, few, many or a class for expanded clones.

j_call | d_call | v_call | clone_size | cdr3_aa | cdr3_nt
TRBJ2-1 | TRBD2 | TRBV4-2 | many | CASSPTFSGGPPNEQFF | TGTGCCAGCAGCCCGACTTTTAGCGGGGGGCCTCCGAATGAGCAGTTCTTC
TRBJ2-2 | - | TRBV9 | many | CASSVSGVTGELFF | TGTGCCAGCAGCGTATCGGGGGTGACCGGGGAGCTGTTTTTT
TRBJ1-5 | - | TRBV6-1 | many | CASSEVGQGYQPQHF | TGTGCCAGCAGTGAGGTCGGGCAGGGGTATCAGCCCCAGCATTTT
TRBJ1-5 | - | TRBV18 | - | CASSPRGIGNQPQHF | TGTGCCAGCTCACCACGGGGGATTGGCAATCAGCCCCAGCATTTT
TRBJ1-1 | - | TRBV29-1 | many | CSAAAANTEAFF | TGCAGCGCTGCCGCAGCGAACACTGAAGCTTTCTTT
TRBJ2-7 | - | TRBV6-6 | many | CASSYSQPGSYEQYF | TGTGCCAGCAGTTACTCACAGCCGGGTTCTTACGAGCAGTACTTC
TRBJ2-1 | - | TRBV28 | many | CASSSPGVTYNEQFF | TGTGCCAGCAGTTCCCCGGGGGTGACCTACAATGAGCAGTTCTTC
TRBJ2-3 | TRBD2 | TRBV12-5 | - | CASGRSAGGGDTQYF | TGTGCTAGTGGAAGGTCGGCGGGAGGGGGAGATACGCAGTATTTT
TRBJ1-2 | TRBD1 | TRBV7-2 | many | CASTPSQGENYGYTF | TGTGCCAGCACCCCCAGCCAGGGGGAGAACTATGGCTACACCTTC
TRBJ2-2 | TRBD2 | TRBV7-6 | many | CASSPRLAGGLNTGELFF | TGTGCCAGCAGCCCGAGACTAGCGGGGGGATTGAACACCGGGGAGCTGTTTTTT
TRBJ1-2 | - | TRBV27 | few | CASSSLGRSRGYTF | TGTGCCAGCAGTTCCTTGGGCAGGTCGCGGGGCTACACCTTC
TRBJ1-2 | TRBD1 | TRBV10-2 | - | CASRPRAGGAEGYTF | TGCGCCAGCAGACCTCGGGCAGGGGGCGCGGAGGGCTACACCTTC
TRBJ2-1 | TRBD2 | TRBV10-2 | many | CASRSSGRGWEQFF | TGCGCCAGCAGATCTAGCGGGAGGGGGTGGGAGCAGTTCTTC
TRBJ2-5 | - | TRBV6-5 | many | CASSYLLGGQGTQYF | TGTGCCAGCAGTTACCTATTGGGGGGGCAAGGGACCCAGTACTTC
TRBJ2-2 | - | TRBV12-3/TRBV12-4 | few | CASVRGNTGELFF | TGTGCCAGCGTGCGGGGGAACACCGGGGAGCTGTTTTTT
TRBJ2-7 | TRBD1 | TRBV18 | many | CASSRGQGGDEQYF | TGTGCCAGCTCGCGAGGACAGGGCGGCGACGAGCAGTACTTC
TRBJ2-7 | - | TRBV3-1 | many | CASSLGGTAYEQYF | TGTGCCAGCAGCCTGGGGGGCACCGCCTACGAGCAGTACTTC
TRBJ2-4 | - | TRBV19 | many | CASSIDKGTAELAKNIQYF | TGTGCCAGTAGTATAGATAAGGGAACGGCGGAGCTAGCCAAAAACATTCAGTACTTC
TRBJ1-5 | - | TRBV24-1 | - | CATSDPDQPQHF | TGTGCCACCAGTGATCCCGATCAGCCCCAGCATTTT
TRBJ2-3 | - | TRBV9 | many | CASSAEGDFTDTQYF | TGTGCCAGCAGCGCTGAGGGGGACTTCACAGATACGCAGTATTTT
TRBJ1-2 | - | TRBV11-3 | many | CASSPGRTHGYTF | TGTGCCAGCAGCCCCGGGCGGACTCATGGCTACACCTTC
TRBJ1-5 | TRBD1 | TRBV15 | many | CATTSRPGQGRDQPQHF | TGTGCCACCACCTCTAGACCGGGACAGGGGCGAGATCAGCCCCAGCATTTT
TRBJ2-2 | - | TRBV12-3/TRBV12-4 | many | CASSPGDVGSGELFF | TGTGCCAGCAGTCCAGGGGACGTGGGGTCCGGGGAGCTGTTTTTT
TRBJ2-1 | - | TRBV7-9 | many | CASSVTRGRTYNEQFF | TGTGCCAGCAGTGTAACCCGTGGTAGAACCTACAATGAGCAGTTCTTC